This entry lists 29 T cell receptor beta chains sequenced from one sample in a study of beta chain features in type 1 diabetes. For these receptors, no antigen is known. As every portion of the isolated RNA was reverse transcribed, the sequencing read expressed TCRB transcripts. Assay: immunoSEQ multiplex PCR; the TCRdb copy retains only in-frame clones and omits some. Among 500,000 to 850,000 clones listed, roughly 13% were seen once. Points from the study as a whole: Among all four CD4+ subsets, Type 1 diabetes patients had TCRB CDR3s that were moderately but significantly shorter.

Input material: naive CD4+ T cells from blood. All receptors come from a man aged 18 to 35 with type 1 diabetes.

V is TRBV5-1 and J is TRBJ2-5; D not certain. Germline CDR1 SGHRS, CDR2 YFSETQ. Trimming shortened V by 0 bases and J by 2 bases, and 11 bases separated the two germline ends. This CDR3 contains 15 residues. CDR3 sequence: CASSLVAAQQETQYF. CDR3 in DNA: TGCGCCAGCAGCTTGGTTGCGGCCCAACAAGAGACCCAGTACTTC.

This clone was seen a handful of times. This rearrangement joins TRBV6-5 to TRBJ2-7; tentative D call: TRBD1 (6 bases). V was pared by 0 bases and J by 0 bases, with 9 bases between. The CDR3 consists of 15 residues. Germline V gene sequence: CDR1 MNHEY, CDR2 SVGAGI. The CDR3 here is CASSYSDRASYEQYF. The CDR3 DNA sequence: TGTGCCAGCAGTTACTCGGACAGAGCCTCCTACGAGCAGTACTTC.

In its sample, this clone was seen a few times. J is TRBJ2-4 and V is TRBV7-9; maybe TRBD1 (6 bases). V lost 4 bases to trimming and J lost 8 bases, with 15 bases between them. This CDR3 comprises 14 residues. CDR1 is SEHNR and CDR2 is FQNEAQ in the germline V gene (reference sequence). The DNA of the CDR3 is TGTGCCAGCAGCTATGGACTTGAGGGGGACATTCAGTACTTC. It is translated as CASSYGLEGDIQYF.

This clone was seen a handful of times. This rearrangement joins TRBV4-2 to TRBJ1-5; no firm D call. The CDR3 is 16 residues long. V lost 0 bases to trimming and J lost 5 bases, with 14 bases between them. Per germline, CDR1 LGHNA and CDR2 YNFKEQ. CDR3 coding DNA: TGTGCCAGCAGCCAAGATGTGGGTAAAGGACATCAGCCCCAGCATTTT. This sequence encodes CASSQDVGKGHQPQHF.

There are a few counts of this clone. The chain carries TRBV4-1 and TRBJ2-7, with D possibly called TRBD1 or TRBD2 (5 bases each). Germline CDR1 reads MGHRA; CDR2 reads YSYEKL. Trimming stripped 4 bases from V and 3 bases from J, with 13 bases between. The CDR3 has 14 amino acids. The CDR3 protein is CASSRTGADYEQYF. CDR3 bases: TGCGCCAGCAGCCGAACCGGGGCCGACTACGAGCAGTACTTC.

The chain couples TRBV25-1 to TRBJ2-5; D possibly matches TRBD1 or TRBD2 (6 bases each). The germline V and J ends were trimmed by 8 bases and 4 bases, with 17 bases remaining between them. CDR1 and CDR2 from the germline V gene are MGHDK and SYGVNS. The CDR3 extends over 14 amino acids. The DNA of the CDR3 is TGTGCCAGCGGAGGGGGTGGGGCCGGAGAGACCCAGTACTTC. The encoded protein is CASGGGGAGETQYF. The variable domain in full, with the rest retrieved from reference TRBV25-1 and TRBJ2-5, is EADIYQTPRYLVIGTGKKITLECSQTMGHDKMYWYQQDPGMELHLIHYSYGVNSTEKGDLSSESTVSRIRTEHFPLTLESARPSHTSQYLCASGGGGAGETQYFGPGTRLLVL.

A note on this clone: In the same sample, other DNA sequences code for this CDR3. The gene calls are TRBV11-2 and TRBJ2-7; tentatively, D is TRBD1 (6 bases). The CDR3 sequence is 14 residues long. CDR1 SGHAT and CDR2 FQNNGV come from the germline V gene. V dropped 3 bases and J dropped 2 bases, with 11 bases sitting between them. Written as DNA, the CDR3 is TGTGCCAGCAGCTTGTCGAGGGGGACCTACGAGCAGTACTTC. This codes for CASSLSRGTYEQYF.

A few counts support this clone. This chain connects TRBV7-3 to TRBJ2-1, with a tentative D call TRBD2 (5 bases). CDR1 and CDR2 (germline): SGHTA, FQGTGA. The V end lost 3 bases, the J end lost 0 bases, and 12 bases lay between the germline ends. The CDR3 contains 16 residues. The CDR3 nucleotides read TGTGCCAGCAGCTTTTCGGGGAGTCTCTCCTACAATGAGCAGTTCTTC. It is translated as CASSFSGSLSYNEQFF.

This clone was seen a few times. The gene calls are TRBV10-3 and TRBJ2-1; TRBD1 agrees at 9 bases. The germline V gene has CDR1 ENHRY and CDR2 SYGVKD. The ends lost 2 bases at V and 6 bases at J; junction bases unmatched: 8. CDR3 length: 16 residues. In DNA form, the CDR3 reads TGTGCCATCAGTGAGCCCCGGGACAGGGAATCCAATGAGCAGTTCTTC. It specifies CAISEPRDRESNEQFF.

This clone was seen more than once but under ten times. The chain employs TRBV30 and TRBJ2-4; 7 positions agree with TRBD2. V dropped 3 bases and J dropped 7; count of bases not matched to a gene: 9. The CDR3 is 14 residues long. The germline gives CDR1 GTSNPN, CDR2 SVGIG (reference sequence). CDR3 sequence (DNA): TGTGCCTGGAGGGCAAGTGGCGGGAGCAACATTCAGTACTTC. Amino acid sequence: CAWRASGGSNIQYF.

The table lists this clone with a count of one. The J gene is TRBJ2-5, the V gene TRBV7-6; 13 nucleotides align to TRBD2. The CDR3 contains 16 residues. Germline values: CDR1 SGHVS, CDR2 FNYEAQ. V lost 5 bases and J lost 5; bases outside the gene matches: 8. The CDR3 nucleotides read TGTGCCAGCAGCACCCGGACTAGCGGGAGATCTGAGACCCAGTACTTC. It translates to CASSTRTSGRSETQYF.

This chain uses TRBV12-5 with TRBJ2-1; the D gene is possibly TRBD2 (5 bases). Germline CDR1 and CDR2: LGHNT and FRNRAP. Trimming took off 2 bases at V and 1 base at J, with 12 bases between the two ends. This CDR3 contains 16 residues. The CDR3: CASGLKSGDSYNEQFF. In DNA form, the CDR3 reads TGTGCTAGTGGTTTGAAATCCGGGGATTCCTACAATGAGCAGTTCTTC.

This chain connects TRBV7-9 to TRBJ2-7; 10 nucleotides agree with TRBD1. The germline CDR1 and CDR2 sequences are SEHNR and FQNEAQ (reference sequence). CDR3 length: 16 amino acids. The V and J ends lost 8 bases and 1 base, in that order; junction bases with no gene match: 11. The DNA for the CDR3 is TGTGCCAGCTCGAAAGGGACAGGGGTAGGGTCCTACGAGCAGTACTTC. Protein: CASSKGTGVGSYEQYF.

The rearrangement uses TRBV10-3 and TRBJ1-2; a weak D match, TRBD1 (6 bases). The V and J ends lost 2 bases and 0 bases respectively, with 13 bases between them. The CDR3 totals 16 residues. Germline CDR1 reads ENHRY; CDR2 reads SYGVKD. CDR3 in DNA: TGTGCCATCAGTGAGGTCGGGCAGGGGACTAACTATGGCTACACCTTC. Protein sequence: CAISEVGQGTNYGYTF.

This chain links TRBV5-1 with TRBJ2-5; no reliable D call. The CDR3 runs 14 residues. Germline V gene lookup returns CDR1 SGHRS and CDR2 YFSETQ. Trimming cost V 0 bases and J 1 base, with 7 bases left between them. CDR3 protein: CASSLAAPQETQYF. The CDR3 DNA sequence: TGCGCCAGCAGCTTGGCAGCGCCCCAAGAGACCCAGTACTTC.

The chain links TRBV28 to TRBJ2-3; 8 positions agree with TRBD2. The trim removed 10 bases at V and 0 bases at J, leaving 6 bases unmatched. Germline V CDR1 and CDR2: MDHEN, SYDVKM. The CDR3 loop spans 14 amino acids. CDR3 nucleotides: TGTGCCATCGCGGGGGGACCTAGCACAGATACGCAGTATTTT. This codes for CAIAGGPSTDTQYF.

With regard to this clone: Within the sample, other DNA sequences also encode this same CDR3. This sequence joins TRBV30 and TRBJ1-5; no clear D. Germline V CDR1 and CDR2: GTSNPN, SVGIG (reference sequence). Trimming removed 3 bases from V and 0 bases from J, with 6 bases in between. The length of the CDR3 is 13 residues. As DNA, the CDR3 is TGTGCCTGGAGGGCAGATAGCAATCAGCCCCAGCATTTT. Its protein product is CAWRADSNQPQHF.

This clone was counted a single time. Other DNA variants within this sample encode the same CDR3. The chain recombines TRBV15 with TRBJ1-6, with D possibly matching TRBD1 (5 bases). Looked up from germline, CDR1 is LNHNV and CDR2 is YYDKDF (reference sequence). The CDR3 length is 14 residues. Deletions cut 1 base from V and 7 bases from J, with 8 bases between. The CDR3 region is CATSRGQGNSPLHF. DNA of the CDR3: TGTGCCACCAGCAGAGGGCAGGGAAATTCACCCCTCCACTTT.

The chain links TRBV7-9 to TRBJ2-7; D possibly corresponds to TRBD1 (5 bases). CDR1 and CDR2 (germline): SEHNR, FQNEAQ (reference sequence). V gave up 0 bases and J gave up 6 bases, with 15 bases separating them. This CDR3 has 15 amino acids. CDR3 nucleotide sequence: TGTGCCAGCAGCTTAGCGAGATTAAGGGGTGGCGAGCAGTACTTC. Amino acids: CASSLARLRGGEQYF.

This clone appeared a few times. Other nucleotide sequences from this sample produce the same CDR3. V is TRBV7-9 and J is TRBJ2-3, with D uncertain. Germline assignment: CDR1 SEHNR and CDR2 FQNEAQ (reference sequence). CDR3 length: 12 amino acids. Trimming pared 1 base from V and 6 bases from J, leaving 5 bases between. The CDR3 DNA reads as TGTGCCAGCAGCTTAGTCGCGGATACGCAGTATTTT. It specifies CASSLVADTQYF. Filled out from reference TRBV7-9 and TRBJ2-3, the complete variable domain reads DTGVSQNPRHKITKRGQNVTFRCDPISEHNRLYWYRQTLGQGPEFLTYFQNEAQLEKSRLLSDRFSAERPKGSFSTLEIQRTEQGDSAMYLCASSLVADTQYFGPGTRLTVL.

A few counts support this clone. The chain has TRBV19 and TRBJ2-3, with TRBD2 identical over 7 bases. Germline V CDR1 and CDR2: LNHDA, SQIVND (reference sequence). Losses at the gene ends were 1 base for V and 0 bases for J; bases not matched to a gene: 4. The CDR3 covers 16 residues. In DNA form, the CDR3 reads TGTGCCAGTAGTATAGGGCTAGCGGTGAGCACAGATACGCAGTATTTT. It yields the protein CASSIGLAVSTDTQYF.

The genes are TRBV4-3 and TRBJ2-1; D is undetermined. This CDR3 region has 12 residues. Deletions cut 7 bases from V and 3 bases from J, with 7 bases between. Germline V lookup: CDR1 LGHNA, CDR2 YSLEER. The CDR3 coding sequence is TGCGCCAGCAAGGCTGGCTACAATGAGCAGTTCTTC. Translating gives CASKAGYNEQFF.

In this sample, this clone turned up a few times. The chain recombines TRBV19 with TRBJ2-3; 9 bases align to TRBD1. CDR1 is LNHDA, CDR2 SQIVND, per germline (reference sequence). Losses at the gene ends were 3 bases for V and 6 bases for J; bases not matched to a gene: 7. The CDR3 spans 15 residues. CDR3 residues: CASSMTGGDWDTQYF. The CDR3 nucleotides read TGTGCCAGTAGTATGACAGGGGGAGATTGGGATACGCAGTATTTT.

The chain links TRBV7-2 to TRBJ2-7; 10 nucleotides line up with TRBD2. V was clipped by 5 bases and J by 2 bases; unmatched bases: 3. This CDR3 has 14 residues. Germline CDR1 SGHTA, CDR2 FQGNSA. CDR3 amino acids: CASSVTSGTYEQYF. CDR3 DNA sequence: TGTGCCAGCAGCGTTACTAGCGGGACCTACGAGCAGTACTTC. Full variable domain (rest looked up from reference TRBV7-2 and TRBJ2-7): GAGVSQSPSNKVTEKGKDVELRCDPISGHTALYWYRQSLGQGLEFLIYFQGNSAPDKSGLPSDRFSAERTGGSVSTLTIQRTQQEDSAVYLCASSVTSGTYEQYFGPGTRLTVT.

The chain carries TRBV4-3 and TRBJ1-2; tentatively, D is TRBD1 (6 bases). The CDR3 runs to 16 residues. Germline values: CDR1 LGHNA, CDR2 YSLEER. The V end lost 0 bases, the J end lost 8 bases, and 19 bases lay between the germline ends. Here the CDR3 DNA reads TGCGCCAGCAGCCAAGATCCTGCTCCCAGGGGAAGAGGCTACACCTTC. Translating gives CASSQDPAPRGRGYTF.

This clone was seen a few times. The gene calls are TRBV6-5 and TRBJ1-1; 7 nucleotides agree with TRBD1. With 4 bases clipped from V and 7 bases from J, the junction kept 6 bases outside the gene matches. The CDR3 length is 13 residues. Germline V CDR1 and CDR2: MNHEY, SVGAGI. CDR3 region: CASSSPGTDEAFF. CDR3 DNA sequence: TGTGCCAGCAGTTCCCCCGGGACAGATGAAGCTTTCTTT.

The rearrangement links TRBV30 to TRBJ2-4; D perhaps matches TRBD1 (6 bases). Germline CDR1 is GTSNPN and CDR2 is SVGIG (reference sequence). The CDR3 has 13 amino acids. Between the trimmed V and J ends, which lost 3 bases and 6 bases, there was a span of 12 bases. CDR3 coding DNA: TGTGCCTGGAGCAGGGACACCTTAAACATTCAGTACTTC. As protein: CAWSRDTLNIQYF.

This clone was observed a few times. This chain connects TRBV6-5 to TRBJ1-2, with 7 bases fitting TRBD1. The CDR3 extends over 13 amino acids. The trim removed 5 bases at V and 5 bases at J, leaving 5 bases unmatched. The germline CDR1 and CDR2 sequences are MNHEY and SVGAGI. Here the CDR3 DNA reads TGTGCCAGCAGTCCGGGACAGCGGTATGGCTACACCTTC. Amino acid sequence: CASSPGQRYGYTF.

This clone occurred a few times. The chain is built from TRBV19 and TRBJ1-1; tentative D call: TRBD1 (6 bases). Trimming removed 3 bases from V and 12 bases from J, with 20 bases in between. The CDR3 spans 14 residues. The germline CDR1 and CDR2 sequences are LNHDA and SQIVND (reference sequence). The CDR3 loop reads CASSISGTHGHPFF. Here the CDR3 DNA reads TGTGCCAGTAGTATTTCAGGGACACATGGACACCCTTTCTTT.